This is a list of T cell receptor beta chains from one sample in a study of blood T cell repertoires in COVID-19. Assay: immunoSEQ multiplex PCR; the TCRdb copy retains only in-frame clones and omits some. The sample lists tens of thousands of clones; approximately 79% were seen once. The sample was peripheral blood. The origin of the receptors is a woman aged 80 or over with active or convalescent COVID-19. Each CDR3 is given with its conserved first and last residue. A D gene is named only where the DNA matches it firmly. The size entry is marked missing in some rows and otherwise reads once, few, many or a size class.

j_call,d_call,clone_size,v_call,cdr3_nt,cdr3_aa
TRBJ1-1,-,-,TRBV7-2,TGTGCCAGCAGCTTATGGGCCACAGGGAACACTGAAGCTTTCTTT,CASSLWATGNTEAFF
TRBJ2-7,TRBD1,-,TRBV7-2,TGTGCCAGCAGCTGGACAGGGCGGCCGGACGAGCAGTACTTC,CASSWTGRPDEQYF
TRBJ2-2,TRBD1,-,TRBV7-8,TGTGCCAGCAGCCGAGTAGGTATCGGGACAGGGAACACCGGGGAGCTGTTTTTT,CASSRVGIGTGNTGELFF
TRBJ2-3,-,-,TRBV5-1,TGCGCCAGCAGCTTGGGCCTAGCCCGGGACACAGATACGCAGTATTTT,CASSLGLARDTDTQYF
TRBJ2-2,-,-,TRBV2,TGTGCCAGCAAAGACACCGAGAGGGAGCTGTTTTTT,CASKDTERELFF
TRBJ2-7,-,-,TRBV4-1,TGCGCCAGCAGCCAAGATTCGGCCAGGCCCTACGAGCAGTACTTC,CASSQDSARPYEQYF
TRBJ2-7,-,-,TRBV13,TGTGCCAGCAGCCCCCCGACAACCTACGAGCAGTACTTC,CASSPPTTYEQYF
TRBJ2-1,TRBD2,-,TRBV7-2,TGTGCCAGCAGGGGACCGACTAGCGGGGGGCAGGGCTCCTACAATGAGCAGTTCTTC,CASRGPTSGGQGSYNEQFF
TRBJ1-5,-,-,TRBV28,TGTGCCAGCAGCTCAGGCGGGGGGCAGTCCTTTAGCAATCAGCCCCAGCATTTT,CASSSGGGQSFSNQPQHF
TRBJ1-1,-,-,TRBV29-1,TGCAGCGTGTACGGACAGATGAACACTGAAGCTTTCTTT,CSVYGQMNTEAFF
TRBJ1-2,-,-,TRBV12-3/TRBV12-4,TGTGCCAGCAGGGCAGGGGTGAGAAGCTACACCTTC,CASRAGVRSYTF
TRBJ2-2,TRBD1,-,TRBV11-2,TGTGCCAGCAGCTGGGACAGGGCCGGACCGGGGAAGCTGTTTTTT,CASSWDRAGPGKLFF
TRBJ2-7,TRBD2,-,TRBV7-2,TGTGCCAGCAGCCCTACCGGGACTAGATATTCCTCCTACGAGCAGTACTTC,CASSPTGTRYSSYEQYF
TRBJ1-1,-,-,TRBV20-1,TGCAGTGCTAGTCAGGGACAAAGCGCTTTCTTT,CSASQGQSAFF
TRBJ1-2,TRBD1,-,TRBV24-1,TGTGCCACCAGCGACTCAACCACAGGGGGCGTCTATGGCTACACCTTC,CATSDSTTGGVYGYTF
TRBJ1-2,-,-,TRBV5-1,TGCGCCAGCAGCTTGGCGGAGGTCCGCTATGGCTACACCTTC,CASSLAEVRYGYTF
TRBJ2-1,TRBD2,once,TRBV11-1,TGTGCCAGCAGTCTAGCGGGAATATACAATGAGCAGTTCTTC,CASSLAGIYNEQFF
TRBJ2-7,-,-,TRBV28,TGTGCCAGCAGTTTAAACGGGATTAGTTACGAGCAGTACTTC,CASSLNGISYEQYF
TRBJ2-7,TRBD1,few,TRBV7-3,TGTGCCAGCAGCTCCAGACAGGGTGGCGAGCAGTACTTC,CASSSRQGGEQYF
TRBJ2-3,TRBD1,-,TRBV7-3,TGTGCCAGCAGCTCGGGACAGGGGATAACCACCACAGATACGCAGTATTTT,CASSSGQGITTTDTQYF
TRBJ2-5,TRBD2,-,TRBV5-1,TGCGCCAGCAGCTTGGGGACCTTAGCGGGGGCAGAGACCCAGTACTTC,CASSLGTLAGAETQYF
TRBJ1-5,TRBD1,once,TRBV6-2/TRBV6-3,TGTGCCAGCAGTTCCGGACAGGGGGCGAGTACTCGGCAGCCCCAGCATTTT,CASSSGQGASTRQPQHF
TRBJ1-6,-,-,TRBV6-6,TGTGCCAGCAGTTACTCGACCCGGGGTTCACCCCTCCACTTT,CASSYSTRGSPLHF
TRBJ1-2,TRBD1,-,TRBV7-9,TGTGCCAGCAGCCAACAGGGGGGCTATGGCTACACCTTC,CASSQQGGYGYTF
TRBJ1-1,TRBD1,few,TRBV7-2,TGTGCCAGCAGCTCGGGACAGGGGGTCACTGAAGCTTTCTTT,CASSSGQGVTEAFF
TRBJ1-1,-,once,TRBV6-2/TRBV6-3,TGTGCCAGCAGCCGAGGAGGGAACACTGAAGCTTTCTTT,CASSRGGNTEAFF
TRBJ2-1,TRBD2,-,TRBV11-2,TGTGCCAGCAGGTTAGCGGGGGGCTCCTACAATGAGCAGTTCTTC,CASRLAGGSYNEQFF
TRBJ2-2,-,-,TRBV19,TGTGCCAGTGGACAGAGGTTTTTTACGAACACCGGGGAGCTGTTTTTT,CASGQRFFTNTGELFF
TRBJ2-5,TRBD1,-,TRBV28,TGTGCCAGCAGTTCGATAGACAAGGGGGCCAAGACCCAGTACTTC,CASSSIDKGAKTQYF
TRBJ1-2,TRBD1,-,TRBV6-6,TGTGCCAGCAGAGGACAGGGGGTGAACTATGGCTACACCTTC,CASRGQGVNYGYTF
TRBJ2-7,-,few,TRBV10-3,TGTGCCATCGGGACATCCCACTACGAGCAGTACTTC,CAIGTSHYEQYF
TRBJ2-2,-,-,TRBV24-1,TGTGCCACCAGTGATTTGGCAGGGGGGAGCACCGGGGAGCTGTTTTTT,CATSDLAGGSTGELFF
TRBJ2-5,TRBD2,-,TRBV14,TGTGCCAGCAGCCAAAGTGGGACTAGTGAGACCCAGTACTTC,CASSQSGTSETQYF
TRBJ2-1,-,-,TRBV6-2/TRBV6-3,TGTGCCAGCAGTTACCCCACACATGATGGGAGCCGCAATGAGCAGTTCTTC,CASSYPTHDGSRNEQFF
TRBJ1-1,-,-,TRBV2,TGTGCCAGCAGTCTCCAGGGTTACCCTGAAGCTTTCTTT,CASSLQGYPEAFF
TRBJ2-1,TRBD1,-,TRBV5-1,TGCGCCAGCAGCTTAGGACAGGGGGGTTACAATGAGCAGTTCTTC,CASSLGQGGYNEQFF
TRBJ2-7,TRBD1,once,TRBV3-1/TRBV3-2,TGTGCCAGCAGCCCCTTCGAGGGGGCTTACGAGCAGTACTTC,CASSPFEGAYEQYF
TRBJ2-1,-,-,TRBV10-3,TGTGCCATCAGGCACACTAGTGACTCCTACAATGAGCAGTTCTTC,CAIRHTSDSYNEQFF
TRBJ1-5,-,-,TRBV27,TGTGCCAGCAGTTTGCCTCAGGGAAATGGTAATCAGCCCCAGCATTTT,CASSLPQGNGNQPQHF
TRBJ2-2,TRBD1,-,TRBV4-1,TGCGCCAGCAGCCAAAGGGACAGGGATCCTGAGTTCACCGGGGAGCTGTTTTTT,CASSQRDRDPEFTGELFF
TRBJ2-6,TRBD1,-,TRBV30,TGTGCCTGGAGGGCGTGGGACAGCTACTCTGGGGCCAACGTCCTGACTTTC,CAWRAWDSYSGANVLTF
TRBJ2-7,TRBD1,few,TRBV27,TGTGCCAGCAGTTTACGCTGGGGACAGGGGGCTTTGTACGAGCAGTACTTC,CASSLRWGQGALYEQYF
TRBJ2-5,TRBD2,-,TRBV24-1,TGTGCCACCAGTGAGGGCGGGAGTTTGGAGACCCAGTACTTC,CATSEGGSLETQYF
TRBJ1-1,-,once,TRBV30,TGTGCCTGGAGTCTGGGCGGAGGTAGCACTGAAGCTTTCTTT,CAWSLGGGSTEAFF
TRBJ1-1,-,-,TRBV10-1,TGCGCCAGCATCAAAGGGAGGGGGGCGCCGACTGAAGCTTTCTTT,CASIKGRGAPTEAFF
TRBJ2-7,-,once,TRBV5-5,TGTGCCAGCAGCTTGGATCGGGACACGGGCTACGAGCAGTACTTC,CASSLDRDTGYEQYF
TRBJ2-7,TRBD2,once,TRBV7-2,TGTGCCAGCAGGCCTAGCGGGGTCTCCTACGAGCAGTACTTC,CASRPSGVSYEQYF
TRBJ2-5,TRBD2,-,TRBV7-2,TGTGCCAGCAGCGCATTTTCGCTCCTAGCGGGAGGGCAGGAGACCCAGTACTTC,CASSAFSLLAGGQETQYF
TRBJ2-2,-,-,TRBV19,TGTGCCAGTAGTCCTACAGGGATCGGGGAGCTGTTTTTT,CASSPTGIGELFF
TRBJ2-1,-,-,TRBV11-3,TGTGCCAGCAGTTTGACAGTGATCAATGAGCAGTTCTTC,CASSLTVINEQFF
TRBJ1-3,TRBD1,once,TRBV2,TGTGCCAGCAGTATTCCGACAGGGTCTGGAAACACCATATATTTT,CASSIPTGSGNTIYF
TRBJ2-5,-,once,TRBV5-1,TGCGCCAGCAGCGAGCTAGCGAACCAAGAGACCCAGTACTTC,CASSELANQETQYF
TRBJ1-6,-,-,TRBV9,TGTGCCAGCAGCGCCGGACGGGCGGGGGAGAATTCACCCCTCCACTTT,CASSAGRAGENSPLHF
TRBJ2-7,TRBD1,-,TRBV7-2,TGTGCCAGCAGCACGGGACAGGGGGCTGGCGAGCAGTACTTC,CASSTGQGAGEQYF
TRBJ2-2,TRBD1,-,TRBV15,TGTGCCACAGCGGAGGACAGGGTTCGCGGGGAGCTGTTTTTT,CATAEDRVRGELFF
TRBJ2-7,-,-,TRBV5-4,TGTGCCAGCAGACAAAAGACCTACGAGCAGTACTTC,CASRQKTYEQYF
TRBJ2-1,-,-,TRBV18,TGTGCCAGCTCACCGCAGGGTTCCTACAATGAGCAGTTCTTC,CASSPQGSYNEQFF
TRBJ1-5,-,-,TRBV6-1,TGTGCCAGCAGTGAAACTGGGCCCCAGCATTTT,CASSETGPQHF
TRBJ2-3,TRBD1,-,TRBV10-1,TGCGCCAGCAGGACGGACAGGTCAGAGACAGATACGCAGTATTTT,CASRTDRSETDTQYF